This entry is about one T cell receptor beta chain. Antigen: not known. The CDR3 loop spans 13 amino acids. CDR1 and CDR2 (germline): MNHEY, SMNVEV (reference sequence). J was trimmed by 5 bases and V by 8 bases; bases with no gene match: 7. The sample originates from a study of cytomegalovirus exposure and HLA in healthy donors. Study summary: Roughly 180 million T cells yielded some 120 million unique TCR beta sequences in earlier analysis.

The PCR ran on 60 Vbeta and 13 Jbeta primers. Sequencing was performed with immunoSEQ multiplex PCR; in TCRdb, only in-frame clones are kept and a portion is missing. The table records roughly 230,000 clones, 85% to 95% of them present only once. Findings and limits, study-wide: Analysis performed later found under 20,000 TCR beta sequences associated with HLA alleles at 0.05 false discovery rate. Sequencing likely caused a cluster of highly shared sequence variants. The HLA-A and HLA-B alleles of most subjects were reportedly predicted accurately from TCR beta sequences.

The genes are TRBV27 and TRBJ2-7; 9 bases fit TRBD2. The sequence was obtained from a girl between 2 and 10 years old in good health and CMV-seronegative. Material: PBMCs. The CDR3 sequence is CASASGVRDEQYF. The CDR3 bases are TGTGCCAGCGCTAGCGGGGTCCGGGACGAGCAGTACTTC.